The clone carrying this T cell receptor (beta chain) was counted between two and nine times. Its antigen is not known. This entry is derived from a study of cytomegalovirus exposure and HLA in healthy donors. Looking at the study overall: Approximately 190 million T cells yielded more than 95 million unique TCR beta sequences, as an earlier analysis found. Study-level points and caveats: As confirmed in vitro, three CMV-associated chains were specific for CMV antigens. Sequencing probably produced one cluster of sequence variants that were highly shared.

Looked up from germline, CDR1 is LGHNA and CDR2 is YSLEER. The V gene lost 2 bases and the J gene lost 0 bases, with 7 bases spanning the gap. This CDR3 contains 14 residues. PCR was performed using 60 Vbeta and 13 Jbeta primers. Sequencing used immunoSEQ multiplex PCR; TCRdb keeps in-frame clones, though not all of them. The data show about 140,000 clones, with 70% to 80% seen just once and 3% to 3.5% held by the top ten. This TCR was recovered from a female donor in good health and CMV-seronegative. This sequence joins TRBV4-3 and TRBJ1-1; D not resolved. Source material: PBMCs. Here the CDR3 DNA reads TGCGCCAGCAGCCAATCTCAGATGAACACTGAAGCTTTCTTT. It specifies CASSQSQMNTEAFF.